This TCR beta chain is from a study of cytomegalovirus exposure and HLA in healthy donors listed by TCRdb under 2017. Broadly, across the study: An earlier analysis of 587 of the donors reported 276 Gb of sequence data and 95 million to 120 million unique TCR beta sequences obtained from 150 million to 200 million T cells. About 300 gigabases of sequencing data and approximately 93 million unique TCR sequences were included in an early release covering under 650 HLA-typed donors. Of the 350 to 450 genotyped donors, 65% to 90% fell in the genetic ancestry cluster associated with self-reported Caucasian donors. The study aimed to test whether cataloging public T cell receptors could reveal signatures of past pathogen exposure. The study used immunosequencing to profile the T cell repertoires of approximately 630 subjects and linked those repertoires to cytomegalovirus serostatus. In addition to the first cohort of 666 subjects, a separate validation cohort of approximately 120 different subjects was used. To predict cytomegalovirus infection status, the study brought together high-throughput TCR immunosequencing, statistical association of individual TCRs with disease status, and machine learning. In a later analysis, previously published TCR beta repertoires from 550 to 700 donors were re-analyzed and high-resolution HLA genotyping was added so that TCR occurrence patterns could be studied. Rather than using new phenotypic data, the later analysis identified candidate immune exposures from TCR beta sequences and from how often those sequences occurred across donors. An earlier analysis of several hundred of the donors applied high-throughput TCR beta sequencing to assess whether each TCR beta V gene segment acted as functional or pseudogenic. Alongside the repertoire data, information on donor age, sex, ethnicity and CMV serostatus was compiled. Genome-wide SNP genotypes for about 55% of the 666 donors were used in a later genetic analysis, which treated that subset as a discovery cohort. All discovery cohort repertoires had been generated using a single sequencing platform. Both class I and class II loci were covered by HLA typing, at four-digit resolution. The number of typed donors differed by locus: 629-630 for A, B, C, DRB1 and DQB1; approximately 520 for DQA1; approximately 600 for DPA1; and around 470 for DPB1. A handful of DR-DQ haplotypes were handled as single units for association and clustering because linkage in the cohort was strong. Among about 400 genotyped donors of the cohort, an average of roughly 230,000 unique TCR beta nucleotide sequences was sequenced per donor, of which 15% to 20% were non-productive. General study outcomes and caveats: The study gave a list of about 170 TCR beta chains associated with cytomegalovirus. The sequencing pipeline was judged likely to have produced a cluster of highly shared sequence variants as a technical artifact. The only immune exposure information available for the cohort was CMV serostatus. While some public TCRs were present in many individuals, most TCR sequences turned up only very rarely across donors. An earlier analysis of roughly 570 of the donors showed that most TCR beta V segments appeared in productive rearrangements either about 90% or about 30% of the time, which broadly matched IMGT annotations. The cohort was sequenced for TCR beta chains only, and without alpha or paired-chain data the features that could be detected were limited. The earlier analysis of around 600 of the donors excluded roughly 16 rarely observed V segments, including chromosome 9 orphons, because counts were too low. In both the original and validation cohorts, the classifier was reported to diagnose cytomegalovirus status with high specificity and sensitivity. When HLA alleles, especially DR and DQ, strongly co-occurred, attributing TCR associations to individual alleles was difficult. In a later analysis, TCR association rates were found to vary across HLA loci, with the most associated TCRs seen for DRB1 alleles and the fewest for HLA-C alleles. Linkage disequilibrium might explain the correlated functional status among segregating V segments, but an unknown experimental factor could not be ruled out. In a later analysis, around 17,000 TCR beta sequences were associated with specific HLA alleles at a false discovery rate of 0.05. Because HLA typing was unavailable for some donors at each locus, only the typed subset was used in association tests. Three of the identified cytomegalovirus-associated TCR beta chains were confirmed in vitro to be specific for cytomegalovirus antigens. A later analysis reported that several top co-occurrence clusters appeared linked to parvovirus B19, influenza, CMV and Epstein-Barr virus. A later analysis found that HLA-associated TCR beta chains were more clonally expanded and had lower generation probabilities than equally common non-associated chains. A later genetic analysis reported fewer N-insertions in productive TCRs among donors in an Asian-associated ancestry cluster than the roughly 670-donor mean. Sequencing depth was assumed to be roughly uniform across donors in the presence/absence analyses, though that assumption may not hold. The authors suggested that the approach could potentially be generalized to other disease states and immunological phenotypes. A further reported finding was that TCR beta sequences accurately predicted the HLA-A and HLA-B alleles for most subjects in the first cohort. In a later genetic analysis, a missense DCLRE1C variant was associated with V-gene and J-gene trimming of TCR beta chains, and the association was replicated in an independent cohort. In a later analysis, most CMV-associated TCR beta chains were found to appear HLA-restricted, with HLA associations seemingly driven largely by CMV exposure. Some IMGT-functional V segments, including TRBV6-2 and TRBV6-3, could not be told apart with the 87-base-pair reads, so those segments were excluded.

The cohort comprised approximately 700 healthy bone marrow donors. Cohort members were all nominally healthy when sampled, although unrecorded immune exposures were likely present. The donor was CMV seronegative and belonged to the group of 350 or so seronegative cohort members. A peripheral blood sample was collected from each donor, and TCR beta sequencing was performed on peripheral blood mononuclear cells. Genomic DNA was extracted from the blood cell samples with the Qiagen DNeasy Blood Extraction Kit. The cysteine opens and the phenylalanine closes a CDR3 of 15 amino acids. The kept DNA is CDR3 alone, 45 bases in frame from the first base. V was cut back by 3 bases and J by 10 bases, leaving a gap of 19 bases between them. The germline V gene gives CDR1 as SGHDT and CDR2 as YYEEEE. The protocol used for the library was the immunoSEQ multiplex PCR assay. For the multiplex PCR, a mixture combining 60 forward primers for TCR Vbeta segments and 13 reverse primers for TCR Jbeta segments was used. The CDR3 region of rearranged TCR beta genes was amplified from genomic DNA by a multiplex PCR assay. On the Illumina HiSeq System, the amplified TCR beta libraries were sequenced as 87-base-pair reads. As for the authors' bioinformatics: In a later analysis, tens of millions of unique TCR beta chains were counted across the roughly 610 repertoires, and roughly 11 million of these chains were shared by at least two donors. A nearest-neighbor algorithm error-corrected the raw reads and collapsed the reads into unique sequences, merging closely related sequences to remove PCR and sequencing errors. V, D and J gene segments were assigned by aligning CDR3 sequences to IMGT reference sequences. Each retained sequence needed at least a six-nucleotide match to both a V gene segment and a J gene segment. A rearrangement counted as productive if the CDR3 had no stop codons and remained in frame with V and J, and every other rearrangement counted as non-productive. CDR3 was defined according to IMGT convention as the region running from the second conserved V-encoded cysteine to the conserved J-encoded phenylalanine. Sequences without an unambiguous match to a single V gene segment were excluded from the earlier analysis of about 640 of the donors. An earlier analysis of fewer than 650 of the donors classified V segments as functional when productive rearrangements were above 56.7% and as segregating when the standard deviation between donors was above 5%. To diagnose cytomegalovirus status from the catalog of TCR beta chain sequences, a statistical classification framework was built. A later analysis assigned V and J genes by comparing TCR nucleotide sequences with IMGT/GENE-DB human TR gene sequences. A later analysis assigned CDR3 sequences and most-parsimonious VDJ recombination scenarios with the TCRdist pipeline. A later analysis defined each TCR beta chain by its CDR3 amino acid sequence plus V-gene family, and excluded reads lacking a unique V-gene family. To address suspected cross-contamination and a sequencing artifact, a later analysis removed approximately 590 highly shared, low-generation-probability nucleotide sequences. A later analysis calculated a clonal expansion index for each public chain from normalized within-repertoire ranks of inferred template counts. A later analysis computed generation probabilities with a VDJ recombination model fitted to out-of-frame rearrangements, and checked the results against IGoR. A later analysis scored TCR-TCR, TCR-HLA and TCR-CMV co-occurrence with hypergeometric tests, applying a repertoire-size bias correction to TCR pairs. False discovery rates were estimated in a later analysis by permuting HLA or CMV assignments 20 times. In a later analysis, co-occurring TCRs were grouped with DBSCAN, and TCRdist sequence similarity was added when clustering was performed within HLA-allele-positive subsets. Repertoires with fewer than 30,000 or more than 120,000 public chains were left out of co-occurrence clustering, as were roughly five repertoires with anomalous nucleotide sharing. Drawn from immuneACCESS, this table holds only the in-frame rearrangements with V and J called that TCRdb kept. Clones are partly lost; checked studies trace under half to an unresolved V gene and leave the rest unexplained. D and trimming come from the DNA, and the V and J calls and clone size come from that table. This sample holds about 160,000 clones; about 80% were observed only once. The top ten hold around 1.3% of the sample.

The count of this clone is one. Its antigen is still unknown. No much larger clonotype is one base removed from it; base qualities were not supplied. The sequence joins TRBV5-6 to TRBJ1-4; no D gene can be assigned with confidence. This clonotype originated in a woman between 50 and 59 years old in good health and CMV-seronegative. Sequenced sample: PBMCs. CDR3 sequence: CASSSIAANVGKLFF. The DNA is TGTGCCAGCAGCTCCATCGCGGCGAACGTGGGAAAACTGTTTTTT.